This TCR beta chain was captured in a study of blood T cell repertoires in COVID-19. Method: immunoSEQ multiplex PCR; TCRdb's copy keeps in-frame clones and lacks some. The repertoire has approximately 270,000 clones, around 88% of them found once; the top ten carry 6.3%. Trimming removed 1 base at V and 2 bases at J, with 12 bases between. Germline-derived CDR1 and CDR2 are SGHRS and YFSETQ. CDR3 length: 15 residues. This TCR came from a woman in her twenties or thirties with COVID-19, enrolled during active disease. Sample: peripheral blood. The V gene is TRBV5-1, the J gene TRBJ1-1; D remains unclear. The CDR3 loop is CASSLTDLINTEAFF. CDR3 DNA sequence: TGCGCCAGCAGCTTGACAGACCTTATCAACACTGAAGCTTTCTTT.